The rows below give T cell receptor beta chains drawn from one sample of a study of CD8+CD57+ T cells in acquired aplastic anemia. Via MiXCR, TCRdb re-called the reads, giving one row per CDR3 protein. The sample has around 200,000 distinct CDR3 sequences; around 48% are singletons. The sequencing sample was made of sorted CD4+, CD8+, or CD8+CD57+ T cells (not recorded which) from PBMCs. The receptor source for this set is a human donor with aplastic anemia. CDR3s include the opening cysteine and the closing phenylalanine or tryptophan. D genes are given only for firm matches. Size values are once, few and many counts, or a class for expanded clones, and some rows have none.

d_call: NA; j_call: TRBJ2-7; clone_size: NA; v_call: TRBV20-1; cdr3_aa: CSASGISSYEQYF; cdr3_nt: TGCAGTGCTAGCGGGATTAGCTCCTACGAGCAGTACTTC
d_call: NA; j_call: TRBJ1-1; clone_size: NA; v_call: TRBV15; cdr3_aa: CATKLGGGMNTEAFF; cdr3_nt: TGTGCCACCAAATTGGGGGGCGGAATGAACACTGAAGCTTTCTTT
d_call: TRBD1; j_call: TRBJ2-2; clone_size: NA; v_call: TRBV10-3; cdr3_aa: CAISGGTGVSESNTGELFF; cdr3_nt: TGTGCCATCAGTGGCGGGACAGGGGTTTCCGAGTCGAACACCGGGGAGCTGTTTTTT
d_call: NA; j_call: TRBJ1-2; clone_size: NA; v_call: TRBV10-1; cdr3_aa: CASSCGYTF; cdr3_nt: TGCGCCAGCAGTTGTGGCTACACCTTC
d_call: TRBD2; j_call: TRBJ2-5; clone_size: NA; v_call: TRBV7-9; cdr3_aa: CASSLKAGVKETQYF; cdr3_nt: TGTGCCAGCAGCTTAAAGGCGGGAGTCAAAGAGACCCAGTACTTC
d_call: NA; j_call: TRBJ2-7; clone_size: NA; v_call: TRBV12-3/TRBV12-4; cdr3_aa: CASRTDGVSEQYF; cdr3_nt: TGTGCCAGCAGGACCGACGGAGTATCTGAGCAGTACTTC
d_call: NA; j_call: TRBJ2-7; clone_size: many; v_call: TRBV5-6; cdr3_aa: CASSKDPNHPYEQYF; cdr3_nt: TGTGCCAGCAGCAAGGACCCTAACCATCCTTACGAGCAGTACTTC
d_call: NA; j_call: TRBJ1-2; clone_size: many; v_call: TRBV12-3/TRBV12-4; cdr3_aa: CASSLEAGAIYGYTF; cdr3_nt: TGTGCCAGCAGTTTGGAGGCAGGGGCTATCTATGGCTACACCTTC
d_call: TRBD1; j_call: TRBJ1-1; clone_size: NA; v_call: TRBV12-3/TRBV12-4; cdr3_aa: CASSQGAEAFF; cdr3_nt: TGTGCCAGCAGTCAGGGGGCTGAAGCTTTCTTT
d_call: TRBD1; j_call: TRBJ2-5; clone_size: NA; v_call: TRBV29-1; cdr3_aa: CSVTDRDQETQYF; cdr3_nt: TGCAGCGTAACGGACAGGGACCAAGAGACCCAGTACTTC
d_call: TRBD2; j_call: TRBJ2-7; clone_size: NA; v_call: TRBV20-1; cdr3_aa: CSARAGLATYEQYF; cdr3_nt: TGCAGTGCTAGAGCCGGACTAGCGACTTACGAGCAGTACTTC
d_call: NA; j_call: TRBJ2-6; clone_size: once; v_call: TRBV19; cdr3_aa: CASIKLGEGGANVLTF; cdr3_nt: TGTGCCAGTATCAAACTGGGGGAAGGTGGGGCCAACGTCCTGACTTTC
d_call: NA; j_call: TRBJ2-2; clone_size: NA; v_call: TRBV19; cdr3_aa: CASSIVPLSGELFF; cdr3_nt: TGTGCCAGTAGTATAGTACCACTTTCCGGGGAGCTGTTTTTT
d_call: NA; j_call: TRBJ2-7; clone_size: NA; v_call: TRBV10-3; cdr3_aa: CAISESGPLEQYF; cdr3_nt: TGTGCCATCAGTGAATCAGGACCTCTCGAGCAGTACTTC
d_call: TRBD1; j_call: TRBJ2-7; clone_size: many; v_call: TRBV5-4; cdr3_aa: CASSPTGSGNEQYF; cdr3_nt: TGTGCCAGCAGCCCGACAGGGAGTGGGAACGAGCAGTACTTC
d_call: NA; j_call: TRBJ1-3; clone_size: many; v_call: TRBV6-4; cdr3_aa: CASSATNTGDTIYF; cdr3_nt: TGTGCCAGCAGTGCGACAAATACTGGAGACACCATATATTTT
d_call: NA; j_call: TRBJ1-6; clone_size: many; v_call: TRBV5-8; cdr3_aa: CASSLDHNSPLHF; cdr3_nt: TGTGCCAGCAGCTTGGACCATAATTCACCCCTCCACTTT
d_call: NA; j_call: TRBJ2-2; clone_size: many; v_call: TRBV7-9; cdr3_aa: CASKRPTGELFF; cdr3_nt: TGTGCCAGCAAGAGACCAACCGGGGAGCTGTTTTTT
d_call: NA; j_call: TRBJ2-7; clone_size: many; v_call: TRBV9; cdr3_aa: CASSGPGSTAEQYF; cdr3_nt: TGTGCCAGCAGCGGTCCGGGAAGCACGGCCGAGCAGTACTTC
d_call: NA; j_call: TRBJ2-7; clone_size: NA; v_call: TRBV7-9; cdr3_aa: CASSPAGLYEQYF; cdr3_nt: TGTGCCAGCAGCCCGGCGGGGCTTTACGAGCAGTACTTC
d_call: NA; j_call: TRBJ2-7; clone_size: NA; v_call: TRBV29-1; cdr3_aa: CSALLDRRLKQYF; cdr3_nt: TGCAGCGCACTTCTTGACAGGAGGCTCAAGCAGTACTTC
d_call: NA; j_call: TRBJ2-3; clone_size: many; v_call: TRBV5-1; cdr3_aa: CASSFRPVGRGYTDTQYF; cdr3_nt: TGCGCCAGCAGCTTCAGACCGGTAGGCAGGGGCTACACAGATACGCAGTATTTT
d_call: NA; j_call: TRBJ2-2; clone_size: NA; v_call: TRBV10-1; cdr3_aa: CASRTTKAGGELFF; cdr3_nt: TGCGCCAGCAGGACGACAAAGGCGGGCGGGGAGCTGTTTTTT
d_call: NA; j_call: TRBJ2-2; clone_size: few; v_call: TRBV20-1; cdr3_aa: CSANAGRDTGELFF; cdr3_nt: TGCAGTGCTAACGCAGGCAGGGACACCGGGGAGCTGTTTTTT
d_call: NA; j_call: TRBJ2-7; clone_size: NA; v_call: TRBV10-2; cdr3_aa: CASSALTTYEQYF; cdr3_nt: TGCGCCAGCTCAGCGCTTACCACCTACGAGCAGTACTTC
d_call: TRBD1; j_call: TRBJ2-1; clone_size: NA; v_call: TRBV25-1; cdr3_aa: CASSYGTGVPYNEQFF; cdr3_nt: TGTGCCAGCAGTTACGGGACAGGAGTACCCTACAATGAGCAGTTCTTC
d_call: NA; j_call: TRBJ2-2; clone_size: NA; v_call: TRBV19; cdr3_aa: CASSIEVGSYGELFF; cdr3_nt: TGTGCCAGTAGTATAGAGGTGGGGTCGTACGGGGAGCTGTTTTTT
d_call: NA; j_call: TRBJ2-6; clone_size: few; v_call: TRBV28; cdr3_aa: CASSLGGRGANVLTF; cdr3_nt: TGTGCCAGCAGTTTAGGGGGTAGGGGGGCCAACGTCCTGACTTTC
d_call: NA; j_call: TRBJ2-7; clone_size: NA; v_call: TRBV5-1; cdr3_aa: CASSFGQGPREQYF; cdr3_nt: TGCGCCAGCAGCTTCGGGCAGGGCCCGCGTGAGCAGTACTTC
d_call: NA; j_call: TRBJ2-3; clone_size: many; v_call: TRBV19; cdr3_aa: CASSEATNTDTQYF; cdr3_nt: TGTGCCAGTAGTGAGGCCACTAACACAGATACGCAGTATTTT
d_call: NA; j_call: TRBJ1-2; clone_size: many; v_call: TRBV5-1; cdr3_aa: CASSLVSGNDYGYTF; cdr3_nt: TGCGCCAGCAGCTTGGTGTCCGGAAACGATTATGGCTACACCTTC
d_call: TRBD2; j_call: TRBJ2-1; clone_size: NA; v_call: TRBV20-1; cdr3_aa: CSATGLAGVGEQFF; cdr3_nt: TGCAGTGCTACGGGACTAGCGGGAGTAGGTGAGCAGTTCTTC
d_call: NA; j_call: TRBJ1-1; clone_size: NA; v_call: TRBV6-2/TRBV6-3; cdr3_aa: CASSYHENTEAFF; cdr3_nt: TGTGCCAGCAGTTACCATGAAAACACTGAAGCTTTCTTT
d_call: NA; j_call: TRBJ2-7; clone_size: NA; v_call: TRBV7-2; cdr3_aa: CASSEGADYEQYF; cdr3_nt: TGTGCCAGCAGTGAAGGGGCCGACTACGAGCAGTACTTC
d_call: NA; j_call: TRBJ2-7; clone_size: many; v_call: TRBV6-1; cdr3_aa: CASSETRNYEQYF; cdr3_nt: TGTGCCAGCAGTGAGACCCGGAACTACGAGCAGTACTTC
d_call: TRBD1; j_call: TRBJ2-7; clone_size: many; v_call: TRBV20-1; cdr3_aa: CSAGGTGDYEQYF; cdr3_nt: TGCAGTGCTGGAGGGACAGGGGACTACGAGCAGTACTTC
d_call: TRBD2; j_call: TRBJ2-2; clone_size: NA; v_call: TRBV20-1; cdr3_aa: CSAHMGGTGELFF; cdr3_nt: TGCAGTGCCCATATGGGGGGGACCGGGGAGCTGTTTTTT